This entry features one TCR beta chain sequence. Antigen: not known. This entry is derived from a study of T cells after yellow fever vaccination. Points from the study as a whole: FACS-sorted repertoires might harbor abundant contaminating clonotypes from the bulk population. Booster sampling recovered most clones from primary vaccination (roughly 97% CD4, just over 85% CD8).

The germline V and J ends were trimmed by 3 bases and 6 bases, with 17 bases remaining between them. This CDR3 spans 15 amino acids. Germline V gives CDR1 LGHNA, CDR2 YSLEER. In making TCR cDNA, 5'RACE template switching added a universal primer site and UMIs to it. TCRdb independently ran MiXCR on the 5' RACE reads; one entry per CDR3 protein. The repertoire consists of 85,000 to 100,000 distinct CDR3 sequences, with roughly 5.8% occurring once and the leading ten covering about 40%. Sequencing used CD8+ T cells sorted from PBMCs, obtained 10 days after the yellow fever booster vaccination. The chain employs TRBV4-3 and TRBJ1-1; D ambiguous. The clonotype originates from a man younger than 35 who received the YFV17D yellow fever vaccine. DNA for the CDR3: TGCGCCAGCAGCCACCCAGAAGAGGGTAACCCTGAAGCTTTCTTT. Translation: CASSHPEEGNPEAFF.